This TCR beta chain originates from a study of cytomegalovirus exposure and HLA in healthy donors. PCR employed 60 Vbeta and 13 Jbeta primers. The method was immunoSEQ multiplex PCR; TCRdb's version includes in-frame clones alone and lacks a portion of them. Among some 150,000 clones listed, over 75% were seen once. The V end was cut by 0 bases, the J end by 0 bases, with 10 bases between. This CDR3 region has 16 residues. The V gene's germline CDR1 is SGDLS and CDR2 YYNGEE. Sequencing was carried out using PBMCs. The chain combines TRBV9 with TRBJ2-1; D gene ambiguous. This TCR was recovered from a woman aged 30 to 39 in good health and CMV-seronegative. CDR3 coding DNA: TGTGCCAGCAGCGTAGGAATCGGTCTCTCCTACAATGAGCAGTTCTTC. It is translated as CASSVGIGLSYNEQFF.